A single sample gave rise to the 24 T cell receptor beta chains below, sequenced in a study of T cell responses to AZD1222 COVID-19 vaccine. Libraries were prepared by immunoSEQ multiplex PCR; TCRdb keeps only in-frame clonotypes and omits some of them. The sample holds around 150,000 clones, about nine tenths seen once. The sample in question was peripheral blood, obtained on day 0 of MenACWY control vaccination. The receptors here all came from an adult in good health.

This chain joins TRBV27 and TRBJ2-7, with 12 bases lining up with TRBD1. The CDR3 is 18 residues long. The V segment lost 3 bases and the J segment 3 bases; nucleotides outside the gene matches: 12. The V gene's germline CDR1 is MNHEY and CDR2 SMNVEV (reference sequence). The CDR3 DNA is TGTGCCAGCAGTTTCAAGGGACAGGGGGCTAGGGCGAGCTACGAGCAGTACTTC. It codes for CASSFKGQGARASYEQYF.

The chain uses TRBV29-1 and TRBJ1-6, with D possibly TRBD1 on 6 matching bases. The CDR3 is 13 amino acids. Per the germline V gene, CDR1 is SQVTM and CDR2 is ANQGSEA. The V gene lost 4 bases and the J gene lost 10 bases, with 14 bases spanning the gap. The DNA for the CDR3 is TGCAGCGTTGGCACAGGGATGGGCTCACCCCTCCACTTT. Translated: CSVGTGMGSPLHF.

The V and J genes are TRBV27 and TRBJ1-5; D gene unclear. Between the trimmed V and J ends, which lost 5 bases and 0 bases, there was a span of 8 bases. The CDR3 has 14 amino acids. Germline assignment: CDR1 MNHEY and CDR2 SMNVEV (reference sequence). The CDR3 DNA reads TGTGCCAGCAGTGCCAAGTTTAGCAATCAGCCCCAGCATTTT. Its translation: CASSAKFSNQPQHF.

The rearrangement links TRBV4-2 to TRBJ1-5, with D perhaps matching TRBD1 (5 bases). Germline V lookup: CDR1 LGHNA, CDR2 YNFKEQ. The V end lost 4 bases, the J end lost 4 bases, and 14 bases lay between the germline ends. CDR3 length: 15 amino acids. This chain's CDR3 is CASSLGTRENQPQHF. DNA for the CDR3: TGTGCCAGCAGCCTCGGGACCCGGGAGAATCAGCCCCAGCATTTT.

The gene calls are TRBV6-2 or TRBV6-3 and TRBJ1-5, with 8 bases aligning to TRBD1. There are 16 residues in the CDR3. Per the germline V gene, CDR1 is MNHEY and CDR2 is SVGEGT. Trimming at V came to 2 bases and at J to 2 bases, leaving 5 bases not matched to a gene. In DNA, the CDR3 is TGTGCCAGCAGTTACGTTAAGGGACAGGGCAATCAGCCCCAGCATTTT. It is translated as CASSYVKGQGNQPQHF.

Notes on this clone: The identical CDR3 is also encoded by other nucleotide sequences in the sample. The V and J genes are TRBV2 and TRBJ2-1, with TRBD1 matching 7 bases. Germline CDR1 is SNHLY and CDR2 is FYNNEI. This CDR3 is 15 amino acids long. V shed 4 bases, J shed 8 bases, and the junction held 11 bases outside the gene matches. The CDR3 DNA follows: TGTGCCAGCAGTGGGGACAGATCGAGGTTTGATGAGCAGTTCTTC. It specifies CASSGDRSRFDEQFF.

The genes are TRBV4-3 and TRBJ2-2; D remains ambiguous. In germline, CDR1 is LGHNA, CDR2 YSLEER. V lost 1 base and J 4 bases, leaving 7 bases between the germline ends. The CDR3 spans 14 residues. The CDR3 DNA follows: TGCGCCAGCAGCCAAGCGATACTCACCGGGGAGCTGTTTTTT. Translation gives CASSQAILTGELFF.

V is TRBV18 and J is TRBJ1-4, with D possibly TRBD1 on 5 matching bases. Per the germline V gene, CDR1 is KGHSH and CDR2 is LQKENI. This CDR3 region has 15 residues. V was pared by 2 bases and J by 8 bases, with 15 bases between. CDR3 bases: TGTGCCAGCTCACCAATGGGGATAGGGGACGAAAAACTGTTTTTT. This sequence encodes CASSPMGIGDEKLFF.

This sequence joins TRBV6-6 and TRBJ2-2; D is ambiguous. The CDR3 runs 11 residues. CDR1 and CDR2 (germline): MNHNY, SVGAGI (reference sequence). The ends were cut back, 6 bases at V and 4 bases at J, with 3 bases in the middle. CDR3 residues: CASSSTGELFF. CDR3 in DNA: TGTGCCAGCAGCTCCACCGGGGAGCTGTTTTTT.

The V and J genes are TRBV6-6 and TRBJ1-4, with D possibly matching TRBD1 (6 bases). Trimming left V 6 bases short and J 3 bases short, with 17 bases between. The CDR3 length is 16 residues. Per germline, CDR1 MNHNY and CDR2 SVGAGI (reference sequence). CDR3 coding DNA: TGTGCCAGCAGGGATCTGATAGCAGGGGCTAATGAAAAACTGTTTTTT. As protein: CASRDLIAGANEKLFF.

V gene TRBV6-2 or TRBV6-3 combines with J gene TRBJ2-3; D uncertain. V was pared by 6 bases and J by 4 bases, with 20 bases between. The CDR3 consists of 16 residues. CDR1 is MNHEY and CDR2 is SVGEGT in the germline V gene. The CDR3 coding sequence is TGTGCCAGCAGACCTGGTCATGTCGCGTCGGCAGATACGCAGTATTTT. As protein: CASRPGHVASADTQYF.

The chain uses TRBV7-8 and TRBJ1-5, with 8 positions matching TRBD1. The germline V gene has CDR1 SGHVS and CDR2 FQNEAQ. This CDR3 is 14 amino acids long. The V gene end was trimmed by 6 bases and the J gene end by 7 bases; junction bases not matched to a gene: 8. This CDR3 reads CASSPGQDRQPQHF. Written as DNA, the CDR3 is TGTGCCAGCAGTCCGGGACAGGACAGACAGCCCCAGCATTTT.

The V and J genes are TRBV5-1 and TRBJ1-2; D remains unclear. This CDR3 spans 15 amino acids. Trimming left V 5 bases short and J 2 bases short, with 16 bases between. Germline CDR1 SGHRS, CDR2 YFSETQ. CDR3: CASRASTEGNYGYTF. CDR3 DNA: TGCGCCAGCAGAGCCTCCACCGAGGGCAACTATGGCTACACCTTC.

The chain couples TRBV28 to TRBJ2-3, with 14 bases lining up with TRBD2. V trimming: 5 bases; J trimming: 4 bases; junction bases outside the gene matches: 5. Per the germline V gene, CDR1 is MDHEN and CDR2 is SYDVKM. The CDR3 is made up of 16 amino acids. The CDR3 bases are TGTGCCAGCAGTGTTGGGACTAGCGGGAGCGCAGATACGCAGTATTTT. This encodes CASSVGTSGSADTQYF.

The rearrangement uses TRBV10-3 and TRBJ1-5; TRBD1 matches 7 bases. The CDR3 loop spans 13 amino acids. In germline, CDR1 is ENHRY, CDR2 SYGVKD. V was pared by 6 bases and J by 5 bases, with 4 bases of the junction left unmatched. CDR3 sequence reads: CAIRGTGDQPQHF. DNA for the CDR3: TGTGCCATCAGGGGAACAGGGGATCAGCCCCAGCATTTT.

V gene TRBV29-1 combines with J gene TRBJ1-2; no clear D gene. V was cut by 1 base and J by 4 bases, with 10 bases left in between. This CDR3 contains 13 residues. CDR1 is SQVTM, CDR2 ANQGSEA, per germline. CDR3: CSVEASWGYGYTF. DNA of the CDR3: TGCAGCGTTGAAGCCTCCTGGGGCTATGGCTACACCTTC.

The chain carries TRBV5-1 and TRBJ2-7, with TRBD1 identical over 10 bases. This CDR3 comprises 15 residues. Trimming at V came to 3 bases and at J to 5 bases, leaving 8 bases not matched to a gene. Per the germline V gene, CDR1 is SGHRS and CDR2 is YFSETQ. The CDR3 region is CASSSMDRGVNEQYF. DNA of the CDR3: TGCGCCAGCAGCTCTATGGACAGGGGGGTTAACGAGCAGTACTTC. Full variable domain (rest looked up from reference TRBV5-1 and TRBJ2-7): KAGVTQTPRYLIKTRGQQVTLSCSPISGHRSVSWYQQTPGQGLQFLFEYFSETQRNKGNFPGRFSGRQFSNSRSEMNVSTLELGDSALYLCASSSMDRGVNEQYFGPGTRLTVT.

The chain combines TRBV7-2 with TRBJ1-5; 9 bases agree with TRBD1. Germline values: CDR1 SGHTA, CDR2 FQGNSA. There are 15 residues in the CDR3. J gave up 7 bases and V 4 bases, and 8 bases lay outside the gene matches. The CDR3 bases are TGTGCCAGCAGCTGGGGGGGACAGGGAGGACAGCCCCAGCATTTT. Its protein product is CASSWGGQGGQPQHF.

The CDR3: CASSPQRGAANYGYTF. In DNA, the CDR3 is TGTGCCAGCTCACCCCAGAGAGGGGCCGCTAACTATGGCTACACCTTC. The V and J genes are TRBV18 and TRBJ1-2; TRBD1 might be the D (5 bases). The CDR3 spans 16 residues. The germline V gene has CDR1 KGHSH and CDR2 LQKENI. Trimming left V 3 bases short and J 0 bases short, with 14 bases between.

The chain couples TRBV4-3 to TRBJ1-2; 7 bases map to TRBD1. Germline V lookup: CDR1 LGHNA, CDR2 YSLEER. The CDR3 is made up of 14 amino acids. V gave up 0 bases and J gave up 6 bases; unmatched junction bases: 4. CDR3 in DNA: TGCGCCAGCAGCCAAGATCGACAGGGAAATGGCTACACCTTC. This codes for CASSQDRQGNGYTF.

The rearrangement joins TRBV20-1 to TRBJ2-1, with 7 bases matching TRBD2. CDR1 is DFQATT and CDR2 is SNEGSKA in the germline V gene (reference sequence). After removal of 3 bases from V and 3 bases from J, the junction contained 5 bases not matched to a gene. CDR3 length equals 14 residues. CDR3 in amino acids: CSASRASGYNEQFF. For the CDR3, the DNA is TGCAGTGCTAGTAGGGCTAGCGGCTACAATGAGCAGTTCTTC.

The chain is built from TRBV28 and TRBJ2-7; D could derive from TRBD1 or TRBD2 (7 bases each). The CDR3 has 17 residues. Germline V gives CDR1 MDHEN, CDR2 SYDVKM. Trimming shortened V by 5 bases and J by 1 base, and 21 bases separated the two germline ends. CDR3 loop: CASSPTGGQLLSYEQYF. The CDR3 nucleotides are TGTGCCAGCAGTCCAACGGGGGGACAGTTGTTATCCTACGAGCAGTACTTC.

The count of this clone is one. The chain links TRBV28 to TRBJ1-2, with D tentatively TRBD1 (6 bases). With 6 bases removed from V and 7 bases from J, the gap between germline ends came to 15 bases. CDR1 is MDHEN, CDR2 SYDVKM, per germline. This CDR3 region has 13 residues. The CDR3 nucleotides read TGTGCCAGCAGCCCCGGCGGGGGCTCTGGCTACACCTTC. Its protein is CASSPGGGSGYTF.

The chain links TRBV7-3 to TRBJ2-3; unclear D gene. The CDR3 extends over 13 amino acids. The V end was cut by 3 bases, the J end by 2 bases, with 6 bases between. Germline V gene lookup returns CDR1 SGHTA and CDR2 FQGTGA. The CDR3 DNA reads TGTGCCAGCAGCTTGTTTATCACAGATACGCAGTATTTT. Translation gives CASSLFITDTQYF.